Listed here is a single T cell receptor (beta chain). This specimen comes from a study of blood T cell repertoires in COVID-19. The wider study: Material from acute and convalescent COVID-19 was sourced from the United States, Italy and Spain. PBMCs, B-cell-depleted T cells, or T cells were the source of the cDNA or gDNA that made up the material.

The CDR3 length is 11 residues. V lost 3 bases, J lost 2 bases, and 2 bases lay in between. Per the study methods: Estimates of nucleated cell counts were drawn from the amplification of reference gene primers. Generated by immunoSEQ multiplex PCR, the TCRdb table keeps only in-frame clones and is missing some. V, J and clone size are those of that table, while D and trimming were read from the DNA. Of roughly 200,000 clones in the sample, 60% to 85% were seen once. Sequenced sample: peripheral blood. The sequence was obtained from a woman aged 70-85 years with acute or convalescent COVID-19. The rearrangement joins TRBV12-3 or TRBV12-4 to TRBJ2-7; D ambiguous. CDR3: CASSFAYEQYF. The DNA for the CDR3 is TGTGCCAGCAGTTTCGCCTACGAGCAGTACTTC.